The 3 T cell receptor beta chains listed next were all sequenced from one sample in a study of T cells in Graves' hyperthyroidism and ophthalmopathy. The source material, RNA transcripts, was used to amplify TCR beta CDR3 regions. Using the HTBI primer set, a first-round RT-PCR was run on the TCR CDR3. TCRdb fed the multiplex PCR reads into MiXCR, producing one record per CDR3 protein. The sample yields some 300,000 distinct CDR3 sequences, 16% seen once. The sequenced material came from blood. These TCRs come from a man aged 25-40 years with Graves' hyperthyroidism.

This clonotype was picked up many times. This chain links TRBV6-1 with TRBJ2-1; 9 bases align to TRBD2. This CDR3 spans 17 amino acids. V dropped 7 bases and J dropped 7; count of bases not matched to a gene: 17. Germline assignment: CDR1 MNHNS and CDR2 SASEGT. CDR3 amino acids: CASIISPFSGRSNEQFF. The CDR3 DNA follows: TGTGCCAGCATTATTTCCCCCTTTAGCGGGAGATCGAATGAGCAGTTCTTC.

V gene TRBV20-1 combines with J gene TRBJ1-1; 8 nucleotides line up with TRBD1. The CDR3 has 14 residues. CDR1 and CDR2 from the germline V gene are DFQATT and SNEGSKA (reference sequence). V lost 2 bases, J lost 4 bases, and 6 bases stayed unmatched. CDR3 sequence: CSARRGQASTEAFF. In DNA, the CDR3 is TGCAGTGCTAGAAGGGGACAGGCTTCCACTGAAGCTTTCTTT.

The V call is TRBV20-1, the J call TRBJ1-4, with D unresolved. This CDR3 is 13 amino acids long. Trimming stripped 6 bases from V and 6 bases from J, with 14 bases between. CDR1 DFQATT and CDR2 SNEGSKA come from the germline V gene (reference sequence). The CDR3 sequence: CSALHPWDEKLFF. The CDR3 DNA sequence: TGCAGTGCGCTACACCCCTGGGATGAAAAACTGTTTTTT.